This T cell receptor beta chain was recorded in a study of shared T cell receptors in the human thymus (dated by TCRdb to 2020 to 2022). With respect to the entire study: The study examined how the human thymus generates shared, self-reactive T-cell receptor alpha chains.

V and J are truncated by 2 bases and 0 bases respectively, leaving an intervening sequence of 10 bases. The CDR3 holds 15 amino acids from the cysteine to the phenylalanine. Just CDR3 DNA is preserved here, 45 bases in frame from base 1. The germline V gene yields MNHEY for CDR1 and SVGAGI for CDR2. A note on this clone: The specificity of this receptor is unknown. No base quality values were provided; no much bigger clone lies one nucleotide off.

The library was prepared using the immunoSEQ multiplex PCR assay. TCRdb carries this immuneACCESS record with in-frame sequences only. Its versions omit some clonotypes, under half of them owing to an unresolved V gene in the studies checked, with the rest unexplained. A total of fewer than 700,000 clones appear in this sample, roughly 90% of them only once. 0.0095% to 0.011% of the sample is in the top ten clones. The same sample was also used in a study of human thymus T cells. Taken from the second paper: The donors were immunologically healthy infants in Finland who had open corrective cardiac surgery for congenital heart defects. Thymus tissue was obtained as surgical resects removed during corrective cardiac surgery. Biased V and J gene segment usage appeared to be present in both thymic and peripheral blood repertoires. Highly overlapping thymic TCR repertoires among unrelated individuals were reported in the related research. The study characterized TCR alpha and beta repertoires from about 8 infant thymus samples and a few related peripheral blood samples. The cohort included about 6 male and a couple of female infants, with donor ages spanning 7 to 244 days. Thymocytes were freed from the tissue by mechanical means and kept at -70 degrees C as pellets of roughly 9-33 million cells. A QIAsymphony instrument was used to extract genomic DNA from frozen cell pellets. TCRB and TCRAD loci were amplified from a standardized quantity of quality-controlled genomic DNA using the immunoSEQ multiplex PCR assay. The amplicons covered the V(D)J region and were long enough to include the CDR3 and to identify the V and J genes. The amplicons were sequenced on an Illumina platform via the commercial immunoSEQ service. Primer bias and sequencing errors were corrected as previously described, and TCRAD and TCRB were defined on the basis of the IMGT database. immunoSEQ Analyzer 3.0 and VDJTools were used for repertoire analysis, which covered basic statistics, V/J segment usage, diversity estimates, rarefaction and pairwise overlap. Chao1, ChaoE, Efron-Thisted, Shannon and inverse Simpson indices were used to estimate diversity, which was also estimated on datasets down-sampled to the smallest sample. Repertoire overlap was determined by strict matching of CDR3 nucleotide sequence, V gene and J gene, and Jaccard-based multidimensional scaling clustering was applied. Thymus samples yielded on average around 810,000 unique TCRB clonotypes, compared with some 83,000 from blood samples.

This clonotype was obtained from a boy under three years old with a congenital heart defect. Donor details come from another sample of the same person, matched by shared clones. The sequenced material came from thymocytes. The chain is assembled from TRBV6-5 and TRBJ1-1; confidence is insufficient to name the D gene. The nucleotide sequence reads as follows: TGTGCCAGCAGTTACCCGGGAGGTCTGAACACTGAAGCTTTCTTT. The encoded protein is CASSYPGGLNTEAFF.